These 17 T cell receptor beta chains originate from one sample sequenced in a study of blood T cell repertoires in COVID-19. Assay used: immunoSEQ multiplex PCR; TCRdb lists only in-frame clones, some missing. The table has about 160,000 clones, about 86% seen once. Sample: peripheral blood. All receptors derive from a woman aged 80 or over with acute or convalescent COVID-19.

Here the CDR3 DNA reads TGTGCCAGCAGGGCAGGGATGCAGGAAAAACTGTTTTTT. It translates to CASRAGMQEKLFF. The gene calls are TRBV2 and TRBJ1-4, with a possible D match to TRBD1 (5 bases). Looked up from germline, CDR1 is SNHLY and CDR2 is FYNNEI. V was pared by 6 bases and J by 8 bases, with 13 bases between. The CDR3 sequence is 13 residues long. Full variable domain (remainder filled in from reference TRBV2 and TRBJ1-4): EPEVTQTPSHQVTQMGQEVILRCVPISNHLYFYWYRQILGQKVEFLVSFYNNEISEKSEIFDDQFSVERPDGSNFTLKIRSTKLEDSAMYFCASRAGMQEKLFFGSGTQLSVL.

The rearrangement joins TRBV18 to TRBJ1-1, with 7 bases identical to TRBD1. The germline V gene has CDR1 KGHSH and CDR2 LQKENI. V lost 0 bases, J lost 8 bases, and 6 bases stayed unmatched. The CDR3 contains 14 residues. CDR3 protein: CASSPPSRGREAFF. Here the CDR3 DNA reads TGTGCCAGCTCACCACCGTCGAGGGGGCGGGAAGCTTTCTTT.

The chain links TRBV9 to TRBJ1-1, with D perhaps matching TRBD1 (5 bases). There are 16 residues in the CDR3. Germline CDR1 is SGDLS and CDR2 is YYNGEE. V lost 0 bases to trimming and J lost 0 bases, with 12 bases between them. This CDR3 reads CASSVESGRLNTEAFF. The CDR3 DNA follows: TGTGCCAGCAGCGTAGAGTCAGGGAGGTTGAACACTGAAGCTTTCTTT.

The CDR3 spells CASGERAEQYF. CDR3 nucleotides: TGTGCCAGCGGGGAGCGTGCCGAGCAGTACTTC. The rearrangement joins TRBV7-2 to TRBJ2-7; the D gene is possibly TRBD2 (5 bases). There are 11 residues in the CDR3. Trimming removed 8 bases at V and 6 bases at J, with 11 bases between. Germline CDR1 is SGHTA and CDR2 is FQGNSA.

The genes are TRBV30 and TRBJ1-5; D remains ambiguous. CDR3 length: 13 amino acids. Per the germline V gene, CDR1 is GTSNPN and CDR2 is SVGIG (reference sequence). Trimming cost V 1 base and J 0 bases, with 4 bases left between them. DNA for the CDR3: TGTGCCTGGAGTGGTAGTAGCAATCAGCCCCAGCATTTT. Its protein product is CAWSGSSNQPQHF.

The chain has TRBV18 and TRBJ2-1; weak D call: TRBD1 (6 bases). This CDR3 is built from 16 residues. V shed 1 base and J shed 8 bases, with 18 bases lying between them. Per germline, CDR1 KGHSH and CDR2 LQKENI. Here the CDR3 reads CASSPLPGDTGYEQFF. CDR3 nucleotide sequence: TGTGCCAGCTCACCACTTCCCGGGGACACGGGATATGAGCAGTTCTTC.

The chain is built from TRBV2 and TRBJ1-6, with a possible D match to TRBD1 (6 bases). Trimming removed 4 bases at V and 10 bases at J, with 14 bases between. The germline CDR1 and CDR2 sequences are SNHLY and FYNNEI. The CDR3 extends over 14 amino acids. CDR3 sequence (DNA): TGTGCCAGCAGTGCTCTCACAAGGGGGTCACCCCTCCACTTT. This translates into CASSALTRGSPLHF.

The chain is built from TRBV5-1 and TRBJ2-5; TRBD2 is a possible D gene (5 bases). The germline CDR1 and CDR2 sequences are SGHRS and YFSETQ. This CDR3 is 15 amino acids long. V lost 0 bases to trimming and J lost 5 bases, with 14 bases between them. The DNA for the CDR3 is TGCGCCAGCAGCTTGGACGGTACTAGTTACGAGACCCAGTACTTC. Its protein product is CASSLDGTSYETQYF.

The chain carries TRBV27 and TRBJ2-7; TRBD2 agrees at 8 bases. Germline CDR1 and CDR2: MNHEY and SMNVEV (reference sequence). This CDR3 has 16 residues. V was pared by 0 bases and J by 4 bases, with 8 bases of the junction left unmatched. The CDR3 sequence: CASSLSMAGTSYEQYF. In nucleotides, the CDR3 is TGTGCCAGCAGTTTATCCATGGCAGGGACTAGTTACGAGCAGTACTTC.

This chain uses TRBV19 with TRBJ1-1, with a possible D match to TRBD1 (5 bases). CDR3 length: 14 amino acids. Germline V gene sequence: CDR1 LNHDA, CDR2 SQIVND (reference sequence). Trimming pared 2 bases from V and 3 bases from J, leaving 10 bases between. CDR3 bases: TGTGCCAGTAGTATACGGGGGTTAGACACTGAAGCTTTCTTT. This encodes CASSIRGLDTEAFF.

This clone turned up a few times. The CDR3 loop reads CASSAGQGMNTEAFF. CDR3 sequence (DNA): TGTGCCAGCAGCGCAGGACAGGGAATGAACACTGAAGCTTTCTTT. The gene calls are TRBV11-3 and TRBJ1-1; 8 bases align to TRBD1. The length of the CDR3 is 15 residues. Germline CDR1 SGHNT, CDR2 YENEEA. With V trimmed by 5 bases and J by 0 bases, 5 bases remained unmatched.

The V gene is TRBV28, the J gene TRBJ1-2; 7 bases map to TRBD1. V lost 3 bases to trimming and J lost 5 bases; unmatched junction nucleotides: 3. The CDR3 runs to 13 residues. Germline lookup yields CDR1 MDHEN and CDR2 SYDVKM. CDR3 residues: CASSFETGYGYTF. The CDR3 coding sequence is TGTGCCAGCAGTTTCGAGACAGGGTATGGCTACACCTTC.

The chain couples TRBV19 to TRBJ2-3, with 7 bases lining up with TRBD2. Trimming cost V 5 bases and J 6 bases; bases outside gene matches: 17. Germline CDR1 reads LNHDA; CDR2 reads SQIVND (reference sequence). The CDR3 sequence is 17 residues long. The CDR3 is CASSAPSRTGGGDTQYF. CDR3 DNA sequence: TGTGCCAGTAGTGCACCCTCCAGGACGGGGGGAGGGGATACGCAGTATTTT.

The V gene is TRBV7-8, the J gene TRBJ1-2; D is uncertain. This CDR3 region has 15 residues. In germline, CDR1 is SGHVS, CDR2 FQNEAQ. V dropped 3 bases and J dropped 7 bases, with 18 bases sitting between them. The CDR3 sequence is CASSFYLQADVGYTF. The CDR3 bases are TGTGCCAGCAGCTTTTATCTCCAGGCCGATGTTGGCTACACCTTC.

J is TRBJ1-1 and V is TRBV6-5; no clear D. CDR3 length equals 12 residues. In germline, CDR1 is MNHEY, CDR2 SVGAGI. V was cut by 8 bases and J by 1 base, with 8 bases left in between. Written as DNA, the CDR3 is TGTGCCAGCCAGGTCGGGAACACTGAAGCTTTCTTT. Its translation is CASQVGNTEAFF.

The chain has TRBV28 and TRBJ1-5; D is perhaps TRBD1 (6 bases). The CDR3 spans 12 residues. Looked up from germline, CDR1 is MDHEN and CDR2 is SYDVKM. V was pared by 8 bases and J by 6 bases, with 11 bases between. DNA of the CDR3: TGTGCCAGCCGTGTGACAGGTCAGCCCCAGCATTTT. This translates into CASRVTGQPQHF.

This clone turned up a few times. The rearrangement links TRBV5-4 to TRBJ2-5, with TRBD1 matching over 7 bases. V lost 3 bases and J lost 1; bases outside the gene matches: 9. This CDR3 contains 16 residues. CDR1 and CDR2 (germline): SGHNT, YYREEE (reference sequence). As DNA, the CDR3 is TGTGCCAGCAGCTCGGGGACAGTAGGACTCCAAGAGACCCAGTACTTC. This encodes CASSSGTVGLQETQYF.